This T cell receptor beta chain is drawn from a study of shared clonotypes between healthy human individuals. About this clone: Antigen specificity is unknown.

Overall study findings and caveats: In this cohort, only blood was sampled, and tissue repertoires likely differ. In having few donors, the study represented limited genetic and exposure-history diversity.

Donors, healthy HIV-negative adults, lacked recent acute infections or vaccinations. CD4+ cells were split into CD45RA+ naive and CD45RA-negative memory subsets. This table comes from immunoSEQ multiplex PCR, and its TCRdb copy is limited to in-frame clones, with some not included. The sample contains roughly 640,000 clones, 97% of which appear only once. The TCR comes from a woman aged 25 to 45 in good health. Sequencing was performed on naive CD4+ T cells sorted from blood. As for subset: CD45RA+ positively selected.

CDR3 bases: TGCGCCAGCAGTCAATCGGAAGGGGCTCTCCTCAATGAGCAGTTCTTC. Amino acid sequence: CASSQSEGALLNEQFF. The chain has TRBV23-1 and TRBJ2-1, with D maybe TRBD1 (5 bases). TRBV23-1 qualifies as an ORF whose function is uncertain. The V end was cut by 0 bases, the J end by 6 bases, with 15 bases between. CDR3 length: 16 amino acids.